Below are 20 T cell receptor beta chains sequenced from a single sample in a study of cytomegalovirus exposure and HLA in healthy donors. Use of 60 Vbeta and 13 Jbeta primers characterized the PCR. Generated by immunoSEQ multiplex PCR, the TCRdb table keeps only in-frame clones and is missing some. The sample holds under 100,000 clones, just under 70% seen once. The sample consisted of PBMCs. The receptors derive from a woman between 45 and 65 years old in good health and CMV-seropositive.

V gene TRBV5-1 combines with J gene TRBJ2-3, with 8 bases aligning to TRBD2. This CDR3 region has 16 residues. The ends lost 4 bases at V and 5 bases at J; junction bases unmatched: 12. CDR1 and CDR2 (germline): SGHRS, YFSETQ. CDR3: CASSPQAGDGRDTQYF. The CDR3 DNA reads as TGCGCCAGCAGCCCCCAAGCGGGAGACGGGAGAGATACGCAGTATTTT.

In its sample, this clone was seen a few times. The V gene is TRBV28, the J gene TRBJ2-3, with D hard to call. The V end lost 3 bases, the J end lost 0 bases, and 10 bases lay between the germline ends. The CDR3 totals 15 residues. Germline V gene data show CDR1 as MDHEN and CDR2 as SYDVKM. Here the CDR3 reads CASSLWQESTDTQYF. The CDR3 region has the DNA TGTGCCAGCAGTTTGTGGCAGGAAAGCACAGATACGCAGTATTTT.

The rearrangement links TRBV6-4 to TRBJ2-2; 7 positions match TRBD2. CDR3 length: 14 residues. Germline V gives CDR1 MRHNA, CDR2 SNTAGT. V lost 3 bases and J lost 6; bases outside the gene matches: 4. CDR3 protein: CASSEGRAAGELFF. Here the CDR3 DNA reads TGTGCCAGCAGTGAAGGGAGGGCGGCCGGGGAGCTGTTTTTT.

Only a few counts were recorded for this clone. The V and J genes are TRBV5-1 and TRBJ2-5; 7 bases fit TRBD2. Matching the DNA end better, TRBJ2-7 makes the J call doubtful. The CDR3 runs 15 residues. Germline V CDR1 and CDR2: SGHRS, YFSETQ. The CDR3 is CASSLVAGAPYEQYF. The CDR3 DNA follows: TGCGCCAGCAGCTTGGTTGCGGGAGCCCCCTACGAGCAGTACTTC.

The chain combines TRBV5-5 with TRBJ2-7; D is undetermined. Trimming shortened V by 7 bases and J by 6 bases, and 11 bases separated the two germline ends. The germline CDR1 and CDR2 sequences are SGHKS and YYEKEE (reference sequence). The CDR3 covers 11 residues. The CDR3 DNA reads as TGTGCCAGCGATAACCTCGGCGAGCAGTACTTC. Its protein is CASDNLGEQYF.

This clone showed up just once. This chain uses TRBV28 with TRBJ2-3, with 14 bases lining up with TRBD2. V gave up 4 bases and J gave up 3 bases; unmatched junction bases: 12. The germline gives CDR1 MDHEN, CDR2 SYDVKM. The CDR3 totals 19 residues. This CDR3 reads CASSSGTSGSRVGTDTQYF. CDR3 nucleotides: TGTGCCAGCAGTTCCGGGACTAGCGGGAGTCGGGTGGGGACAGATACGCAGTATTTT.

There are a few counts of this clone. The V and J genes are TRBV9 and TRBJ2-1; D remains unclear. The V and J ends lost 4 bases and 0 bases respectively, with 11 bases between them. This CDR3 has 15 amino acids. From germline, CDR1 is SGDLS and CDR2 YYNGEE. CDR3 coding DNA: TGTGCCAGCAGCCCTACAGAGAGCTCCTACAATGAGCAGTTCTTC. This encodes CASSPTESSYNEQFF.

This sequence joins TRBV4-3 and TRBJ2-2, with 12 bases aligning to TRBD2. The CDR3 is 18 amino acids. The trim removed 4 bases at V and 5 bases at J, leaving 11 bases unmatched. Germline CDR1 is LGHNA and CDR2 is YSLEER. In DNA, the CDR3 is TGCGCCAGCAGCCTCCTTCTAGCGGGAGGGCCCTCTACCGGGGAGCTGTTTTTT. It is translated as CASSLLLAGGPSTGELFF.

The chain recombines TRBV5-1 with TRBJ2-7; TRBD2 aligns across 11 bases. The CDR3 runs to 15 residues. Germline V gene lookup returns CDR1 SGHRS and CDR2 YFSETQ. V trimming: 4 bases; J trimming: 2 bases; junction bases outside the gene matches: 5. This CDR3 reads CASSPTSGSAYEQYF. CDR3 coding DNA: TGCGCCAGCAGCCCTACTAGCGGGAGTGCCTACGAGCAGTACTTC.

The genes are TRBV6-1 and TRBJ1-1; a weak D match, TRBD1 (5 bases). The V gene's germline CDR1 is MNHNS and CDR2 SASEGT. CDR3 length equals 14 residues. Trimming removed 0 bases at V and 3 bases at J, with 8 bases between. The CDR3 spells CASSEAWGDTEAFF. The CDR3 DNA reads TGTGCCAGCAGTGAAGCGTGGGGGGACACTGAAGCTTTCTTT.

V usage is TRBV2 and J usage is TRBJ1-5, with D perhaps matching TRBD1 (5 bases). Germline CDR1 SNHLY, CDR2 FYNNEI. V lost 3 bases, J lost 11 bases, and 26 bases lay in between. CDR3 length: 17 amino acids. CDR3 loop: CASSDSWRDRSPGTQHF. CDR3 DNA sequence: TGTGCCAGCAGTGACAGCTGGAGGGACCGGAGTCCTGGGACCCAGCATTTT.

The chain links TRBV4-2 to TRBJ2-7, with 10 bases matching TRBD2. The junction had 5 bases not matched to a gene; V was cut back by 0 bases and J by 0 bases. Germline CDR1 is LGHNA and CDR2 is YNFKEQ. This CDR3 has 17 residues. The CDR3 DNA is TGTGCCAGCAGCCAAGAACGACTAGCGGGCAGCTCCTACGAGCAGTACTTC. Translation gives CASSQERLAGSSYEQYF.

The V call is TRBV6-5, the J call TRBJ1-5; no clear D. This CDR3 is 13 amino acids long. With 8 bases removed from V and 4 bases from J, the gap between germline ends came to 12 bases. Germline V lookup: CDR1 MNHEY, CDR2 SVGAGI. The CDR3 region has the DNA TGTGCCAGCGAATGGGCAGGAAATCAGCCCCAGCATTTT. Translated: CASEWAGNQPQHF.

The gene calls are TRBV7-8 and TRBJ2-6, with TRBD1 identical over 8 bases. The CDR3 has 18 residues. The ends lost 4 bases at V and 3 bases at J; junction bases unmatched: 11. Germline CDR1 reads SGHVS; CDR2 reads FQNEAQ. The CDR3 reads CASSSSPGQEDGANVLTF. CDR3 coding DNA: TGTGCCAGCAGCTCATCACCGGGACAGGAGGATGGGGCCAACGTCCTGACTTTC.

V gene TRBV6-5 combines with J gene TRBJ1-3, with D perhaps matching TRBD1 (6 bases). CDR3 length: 16 residues. Germline CDR1 is MNHEY and CDR2 is SVGAGI. V gave up 4 bases and J gave up 2 bases, with 15 bases separating them. Written as DNA, the CDR3 is TGTGCCAGCAGTTGGTGGGGGGGGCACGCTGGAAACACCATATATTTT. It yields the protein CASSWWGGHAGNTIYF.

DNA for the CDR3: TGTGCCAGCAGCTCGGATACGCAGTATTTT. Its translation: CASSSDTQYF. The chain recombines TRBV7-9 with TRBJ2-3, with unresolved D. CDR3 length equals 10 residues. Germline V CDR1 and CDR2: SEHNR, FQNEAQ (reference sequence). Trimming took off 4 bases at V and 6 bases at J, with 2 bases between the two ends.

This clone was counted a few times. The chain is built from TRBV7-9 and TRBJ2-7; 7 bases map to TRBD1. The CDR3 is 14 residues long. The ends lost 5 bases at V and 6 bases at J; junction bases unmatched: 10. Germline CDR1 is SEHNR and CDR2 is FQNEAQ (reference sequence). The CDR3 region is CASSPTTGTSEQYF. DNA for the CDR3: TGTGCCAGCAGCCCGACGACAGGGACGAGCGAGCAGTACTTC.

This clone has only a few counts. The chain is built from TRBV29-1 and TRBJ1-2; TRBD1 matches 10 bases. The CDR3 consists of 13 residues. The V gene's germline CDR1 is SQVTM and CDR2 ANQGSEA. Unmatched junction bases numbered 3, after V lost 6 bases and J lost 2 bases. The CDR3: CSVRQGANYGYTF. The CDR3 DNA reads TGCAGCGTCCGACAGGGGGCAAACTATGGCTACACCTTC.

This chain uses TRBV19 with TRBJ1-1, with 7 nucleotides matching TRBD1. The length of the CDR3 is 14 residues. V lost 5 bases to trimming and J lost 0 bases; unmatched junction nucleotides: 3. Germline V gene data show CDR1 as LNHDA and CDR2 as SQIVND (reference sequence). CDR3 region: CASSAGTVNTEAFF. The CDR3 DNA reads TGTGCCAGTAGTGCGGGGACAGTGAACACTGAAGCTTTCTTT.

The V and J genes are TRBV7-3 and TRBJ2-1; D perhaps matches TRBD2 (6 bases). V gave up 0 bases and J gave up 2 bases, with 11 bases separating them. The CDR3 has 16 amino acids. Germline V gives CDR1 SGHTA, CDR2 FQGTGA. The chain's CDR3 is CASSLTGRGTYNEQFF. The DNA of the CDR3 is TGTGCCAGCAGCTTAACGGGGCGGGGTACCTACAATGAGCAGTTCTTC.